Listed here is a single T cell receptor (beta chain). V was pared by 6 bases and J by 2 bases, with 13 bases between. The V gene's germline CDR1 is MDHEN and CDR2 SYDVKM. This CDR3 comprises 14 residues. Clones were sequenced by immunoSEQ multiplex PCR, and TCRdb holds only the in-frame ones, with some missing. The profile shows roughly 150,000 clones, roughly 90% of them singletons. The data derive from a study of T cell responses to AZD1222 COVID-19 vaccine. The specimen comprised peripheral blood, sampled 28 days after the second AZD1222 dose. The clonotype comes from an adult who received the AZD1222 COVID-19 vaccine. V and J are TRBV28 and TRBJ1-2; TRBD1 is a possible D gene (6 bases). CDR3 loop: CASRTGQGNYGYTF. Here the CDR3 DNA reads TGTGCCAGCAGGACGGGGCAGGGGAACTATGGCTACACCTTC.